This is a list of T cell receptor beta chains from one sample in a study of cytomegalovirus exposure and HLA in healthy donors. Clones were read by immunoSEQ multiplex PCR, and TCRdb kept only the in-frame ones, dropping some. The sample gives approximately 150,000 clones, 60% to 80% of which show up once; approximately 14% is in the top ten. Sequencing was done on a sample of PBMCs. Source of these receptors: a woman aged 35 to 49 in good health and CMV-seronegative. CDR3s include the opening cysteine and the closing phenylalanine or tryptophan. Fields, in order: clone size, D gene, J gene, V gene, CDR3 DNA, CDR3 protein. D genes are given only for firm matches. Some rows have no size entry. The others give once, few or many, or a class for an expanded clone.

abundance: few
d_gene: TRBD1
j_gene: TRBJ1-2
v_gene: TRBV25-1
CDR3nt: TGTGCCAGCAGTTACCTTCAGGGGGCTGGCTACACCTTC
CDR3aa: CASSYLQGAGYTF

abundance: NA
d_gene: TRBD1
j_gene: TRBJ1-1
v_gene: TRBV11-2
CDR3nt: TGTGCCAGCAAATCACAGGGGTCCACTGAAGCTTTCTTT
CDR3aa: CASKSQGSTEAFF

abundance: NA
d_gene: NA
j_gene: TRBJ1-3
v_gene: TRBV19
CDR3nt: TGTGCCAGTATCAGCAGAAGGGAGGCTGGAAACACCATATATTTT
CDR3aa: CASISRREAGNTIYF

abundance: NA
d_gene: TRBD1
j_gene: TRBJ1-1
v_gene: TRBV7-8
CDR3nt: TGTGCCAGCAGCCTAGGACAGGGGAGGATGAACACTGAAGCTTTCTTT
CDR3aa: CASSLGQGRMNTEAFF

abundance: NA
d_gene: NA
j_gene: TRBJ1-1
v_gene: TRBV19
CDR3nt: TGTGCCAGTAGTCCGGAGGGGGGGCAAACTGAAGCTTTCTTT
CDR3aa: CASSPEGGQTEAFF

abundance: NA
d_gene: NA
j_gene: TRBJ1-3
v_gene: TRBV7-9
CDR3nt: TGTGCCAGCAGCTTAACGACAGTCTCTGGAAACACCATATATTTT
CDR3aa: CASSLTTVSGNTIYF

abundance: NA
d_gene: TRBD2
j_gene: TRBJ2-3
v_gene: TRBV2
CDR3nt: TGTGCCAGCAGTTTAGCGGGAGGGTACACAGATACGCAGTATTTT
CDR3aa: CASSLAGGYTDTQYF

abundance: NA
d_gene: NA
j_gene: TRBJ2-3
v_gene: TRBV7-8
CDR3nt: TGTGCCAGCAGCCCGGGGGTCGTCAGGGGCACAGATACGCAGTATTTT
CDR3aa: CASSPGVVRGTDTQYF

abundance: NA
d_gene: NA
j_gene: TRBJ1-4
v_gene: TRBV1
CDR3nt: TGCACCAGCAGCCAAGCTGTGAAGGGGGCTGAAAAACTGTTTTTT
CDR3aa: CTSSQAVKGAEKLFF

abundance: few
d_gene: TRBD2
j_gene: TRBJ2-2
v_gene: TRBV6-1
CDR3nt: TGTGCCAGCACCATCGGGGGAGGGTTCCCCGGGGAGCTGTTTTTT
CDR3aa: CASTIGGGFPGELFF

abundance: NA
d_gene: NA
j_gene: TRBJ1-3
v_gene: TRBV19
CDR3nt: TGTGCCAGTCAAAGTTGGGAGTCTGGAAACACCATATATTTT
CDR3aa: CASQSWESGNTIYF

abundance: NA
d_gene: TRBD2
j_gene: TRBJ2-1
v_gene: TRBV9
CDR3nt: TGTGCCAGCAGCCCTCTCGGGGAGGGCCCATACAATGAGCAGTTCTTC
CDR3aa: CASSPLGEGPYNEQFF

abundance: NA
d_gene: NA
j_gene: TRBJ2-6
v_gene: TRBV4-3
CDR3nt: TGCGCCAGCAGCCCCCAGGGCTCTGGGGCCAACGTCCTGACTTTC
CDR3aa: CASSPQGSGANVLTF

abundance: NA
d_gene: NA
j_gene: TRBJ1-1
v_gene: TRBV6-6
CDR3nt: TGTGCCAGCAGTTACTCGAGGGCTTTCTTT
CDR3aa: CASSYSRAFF

abundance: NA
d_gene: TRBD1
j_gene: TRBJ2-5
v_gene: TRBV25-1
CDR3nt: TGTGCCAGCAGTGAGGACAGGGGGGTCGGAGAGACCCAGTACTTC
CDR3aa: CASSEDRGVGETQYF

abundance: NA
d_gene: NA
j_gene: TRBJ1-1
v_gene: TRBV14
CDR3nt: TGTGCCAGCAGTGCTGGCGGGACTGAAGCTTTCTTT
CDR3aa: CASSAGGTEAFF

abundance: NA
d_gene: NA
j_gene: TRBJ1-1
v_gene: TRBV4-2
CDR3nt: TGTGCCAGCAGCCAAGGGGGGGTCACTGAAGCTTTCTTT
CDR3aa: CASSQGGVTEAFF

abundance: NA
d_gene: TRBD2
j_gene: TRBJ2-7
v_gene: TRBV19
CDR3nt: TGTGCCAGTAGTATCTCCAGTAGCGGGATCTTGGACGAGCAGTACTTC
CDR3aa: CASSISSSGILDEQYF

abundance: NA
d_gene: NA
j_gene: TRBJ2-7
v_gene: TRBV28
CDR3nt: TGTGCCAGCAGTTTGGTCCGCCCAGGGAAGAGAGTATACTACGAGCAGTACTTC
CDR3aa: CASSLVRPGKRVYYEQYF

abundance: NA
d_gene: NA
j_gene: TRBJ1-3
v_gene: TRBV7-9
CDR3nt: TGTGCCAGCAGTTCCCCAAGGACAGAGAAAGGAAACACCATATATTTT
CDR3aa: CASSSPRTEKGNTIYF

abundance: NA
d_gene: NA
j_gene: TRBJ1-5
v_gene: TRBV7-2
CDR3nt: TGTGCCAGCAGCTTTGGGGGCCGAAGCAATCAGCCCCAGCATTTT
CDR3aa: CASSFGGRSNQPQHF

abundance: NA
d_gene: NA
j_gene: TRBJ2-5
v_gene: TRBV11-2
CDR3nt: TGTGCCAGCAGTCAGGGACTGCAAGAGACCCAGTACTTC
CDR3aa: CASSQGLQETQYF

abundance: NA
d_gene: TRBD1
j_gene: TRBJ2-1
v_gene: TRBV6-4
CDR3nt: TGTGCCAGCAGTGCCGATTACAGGGGGAGTGAGCAGTTCTTC
CDR3aa: CASSADYRGSEQFF

abundance: NA
d_gene: NA
j_gene: TRBJ1-3
v_gene: TRBV6-5
CDR3nt: TGTGCCAGCAGTTACTATGGAGACTCTGGAAACACCATATATTTT
CDR3aa: CASSYYGDSGNTIYF

abundance: NA
d_gene: TRBD2
j_gene: TRBJ2-3
v_gene: TRBV9
CDR3nt: TGTGCCAGCAGCGTTAGTAGCGGGGGACCCACAGATACGCAGTATTTT
CDR3aa: CASSVSSGGPTDTQYF

abundance: NA
d_gene: TRBD1
j_gene: TRBJ1-2
v_gene: TRBV6-5
CDR3nt: TGTGCCAGTTCGGACAGGGTGGGCGGCTACACCTTC
CDR3aa: CASSDRVGGYTF

abundance: NA
d_gene: NA
j_gene: TRBJ2-1
v_gene: TRBV2
CDR3nt: TGTGCCAGCATTTCTCCCAGGGGGGCCTACAATGAGCAGTTCTTC
CDR3aa: CASISPRGAYNEQFF

abundance: NA
d_gene: NA
j_gene: TRBJ2-2
v_gene: TRBV7-3
CDR3nt: TGTGCCAGCAGCCCTCTAGGTGGGGCTACTAACACCGGGGAGCTGTTTTTT
CDR3aa: CASSPLGGATNTGELFF

abundance: NA
d_gene: TRBD2
j_gene: TRBJ2-1
v_gene: TRBV11-2
CDR3nt: TGTGCCAGCAGCTCAGGGACTAGCGTCTTGGAGCAGTTCTTC
CDR3aa: CASSSGTSVLEQFF

abundance: NA
d_gene: NA
j_gene: TRBJ1-6
v_gene: TRBV1
CDR3nt: TGCACCAGCAGCCAAGAGATCGCACAGGTATCTCTTTATAATTCACCCCTCCACTTT
CDR3aa: CTSSQEIAQVSLYNSPLHF

abundance: NA
d_gene: NA
j_gene: TRBJ1-5
v_gene: TRBV4-3
CDR3nt: TGCGCCAGCAGCCAAGATTCACGGGGGAATCAGCCCCAGCATTTT
CDR3aa: CASSQDSRGNQPQHF

abundance: NA
d_gene: TRBD1
j_gene: TRBJ2-3
v_gene: TRBV7-9
CDR3nt: TGTTCCAGCAGCTTGGGGACAGGGCGGGTCGATACGCAGTATTTT
CDR3aa: CSSSLGTGRVDTQYF

abundance: NA
d_gene: NA
j_gene: TRBJ2-7
v_gene: TRBV28
CDR3nt: TGTGCCAGCACCTCCGGGACATCTGCCTACGAGCAGTACTTC
CDR3aa: CASTSGTSAYEQYF

abundance: few
d_gene: NA
j_gene: TRBJ1-4
v_gene: TRBV5-1
CDR3nt: TGCGCCAGCAGCTCCGGGAGGGGAGAGGAAAAACTGTTTTTT
CDR3aa: CASSSGRGEEKLFF

abundance: NA
d_gene: NA
j_gene: TRBJ1-5
v_gene: TRBV6-5
CDR3nt: TGTGCCAGCAGTTCAGAGTCCGGGAATCAGCCCCAGCATTTT
CDR3aa: CASSSESGNQPQHF

abundance: few
d_gene: NA
j_gene: TRBJ2-5
v_gene: TRBV7-2
CDR3nt: TGTGCCAGCAGCTTAGGGGCCCTACAAGAGACCCAGTACTTC
CDR3aa: CASSLGALQETQYF

abundance: NA
d_gene: TRBD2
j_gene: TRBJ2-5
v_gene: TRBV4-1
CDR3nt: TGCGCCAGCAGCCACCCTGCCCCCGGGACTAGCGGGAGAAGGGGGGAGACCCAGTACTTC
CDR3aa: CASSHPAPGTSGRRGETQYF

abundance: NA
d_gene: TRBD1
j_gene: TRBJ1-2
v_gene: TRBV5-6
CDR3nt: TGTGCCAGCAGCTGGGGGACAGAAGGCTACACCTTC
CDR3aa: CASSWGTEGYTF

abundance: once
d_gene: TRBD1
j_gene: TRBJ2-5
v_gene: TRBV6-5
CDR3nt: TGTGCCAGCAGTCCAGGGGGCGGGGAGACCCAGTACTTC
CDR3aa: CASSPGGGETQYF

abundance: few
d_gene: TRBD1
j_gene: TRBJ2-4
v_gene: TRBV4-3
CDR3nt: TGCGCCAGCAGCCAAGGGACAGGGGGCTTGGAAAACATTCAGTACTTC
CDR3aa: CASSQGTGGLENIQYF

abundance: NA
d_gene: TRBD1
j_gene: TRBJ1-2
v_gene: TRBV7-9
CDR3nt: TGTGCCAGCACCACGCTAATCAGGACAGGGGGCTACACCTTC
CDR3aa: CASTTLIRTGGYTF

abundance: NA
d_gene: TRBD1
j_gene: TRBJ2-7
v_gene: TRBV7-2
CDR3nt: TGTGCCAGCAGCTCGCGAAGACAGGGGAACGAGCAGTACTTC
CDR3aa: CASSSRRQGNEQYF

abundance: NA
d_gene: TRBD1
j_gene: TRBJ2-7
v_gene: TRBV18
CDR3nt: TGTGCCAGCTCACCACAGTCTTTGACAGGGAAGGAGCAGTACTTC
CDR3aa: CASSPQSLTGKEQYF

abundance: NA
d_gene: NA
j_gene: TRBJ1-6
v_gene: TRBV28
CDR3nt: TGTGCCAGCACCTTGATAGGGGAGGAGAATTCACCCCTCCACTTT
CDR3aa: CASTLIGEENSPLHF

abundance: NA
d_gene: NA
j_gene: TRBJ2-7
v_gene: TRBV30
CDR3nt: TGTGCCTGGAGTTTCCGGGTTTACTCCTACGAGCAGTACTTC
CDR3aa: CAWSFRVYSYEQYF

abundance: NA
d_gene: TRBD2
j_gene: TRBJ2-1
v_gene: TRBV6-5
CDR3nt: TGTGCCAGCAGCAGAGCGGGATTTTCCTCCAATGAGCAGTTCTTC
CDR3aa: CASSRAGFSSNEQFF

abundance: once
d_gene: NA
j_gene: TRBJ2-5
v_gene: TRBV28
CDR3nt: TGTGCCAGCAGTTTACCGACAGGCCACCAAGAGACCCAGTACTTC
CDR3aa: CASSLPTGHQETQYF

abundance: NA
d_gene: NA
j_gene: TRBJ2-1
v_gene: TRBV11-1
CDR3nt: TGTGCCAGCAGCTTAGGACTAGATAATGAGCAGTTCTTC
CDR3aa: CASSLGLDNEQFF

abundance: NA
d_gene: TRBD2
j_gene: TRBJ2-2
v_gene: TRBV27
CDR3nt: TGTGCCAGCAAGGGGACTAGCGGGAGCTGGGCCACCGGGGAGCTGTTTTTT
CDR3aa: CASKGTSGSWATGELFF

abundance: once
d_gene: NA
j_gene: TRBJ2-7
v_gene: TRBV5-6
CDR3nt: TGTGCCAGCAGCTTGATGCCGGGACTGGGCGAGCAGTACTTC
CDR3aa: CASSLMPGLGEQYF

abundance: NA
d_gene: NA
j_gene: TRBJ2-2
v_gene: TRBV4-3
CDR3nt: TGCGCCAGCAGCCAAGAAGGTGGGCAGGGGCCGAACACCGGGGAGCTGTTTTTT
CDR3aa: CASSQEGGQGPNTGELFF

abundance: NA
d_gene: NA
j_gene: TRBJ2-4
v_gene: TRBV5-1
CDR3nt: TGCGCCAGCAGCCCAAGAGGGACTCCCCGTTTAGACATTCAGTACTTC
CDR3aa: CASSPRGTPRLDIQYF